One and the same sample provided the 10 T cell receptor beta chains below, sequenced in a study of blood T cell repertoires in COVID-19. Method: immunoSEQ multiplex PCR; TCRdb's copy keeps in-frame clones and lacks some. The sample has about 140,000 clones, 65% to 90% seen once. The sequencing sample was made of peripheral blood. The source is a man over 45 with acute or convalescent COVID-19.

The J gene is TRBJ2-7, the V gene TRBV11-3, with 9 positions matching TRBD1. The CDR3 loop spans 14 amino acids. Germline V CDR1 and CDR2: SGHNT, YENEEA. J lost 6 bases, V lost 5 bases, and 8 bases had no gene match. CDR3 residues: CASSVQGAVCEQYF. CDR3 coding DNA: TGTGCCAGCAGCGTACAGGGGGCAGTCTGCGAGCAGTACTTC.

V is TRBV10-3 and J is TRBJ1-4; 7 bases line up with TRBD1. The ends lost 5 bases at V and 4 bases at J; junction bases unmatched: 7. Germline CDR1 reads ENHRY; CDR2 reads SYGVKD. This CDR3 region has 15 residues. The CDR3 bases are TGTGCCATCAGTACCCGACAGGGAAATAATGAAAAACTGTTTTTT. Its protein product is CAISTRQGNNEKLFF.

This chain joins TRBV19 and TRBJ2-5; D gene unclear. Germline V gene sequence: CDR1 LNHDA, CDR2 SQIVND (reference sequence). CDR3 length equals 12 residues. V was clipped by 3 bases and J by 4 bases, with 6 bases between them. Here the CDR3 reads CASSIPRETQYF. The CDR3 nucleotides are TGTGCCAGTAGTATTCCCCGAGAGACCCAGTACTTC. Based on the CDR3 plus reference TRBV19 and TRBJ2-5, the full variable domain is DGGITQSPKYLFRKEGQNVTLSCEQNLNHDAMYWYRQDPGQGLRLIYYSQIVNDFQKGDIAEGYSVSREKKESFPLTVTSAQKNPTAFYLCASSIPRETQYFGPGTRLLVL.

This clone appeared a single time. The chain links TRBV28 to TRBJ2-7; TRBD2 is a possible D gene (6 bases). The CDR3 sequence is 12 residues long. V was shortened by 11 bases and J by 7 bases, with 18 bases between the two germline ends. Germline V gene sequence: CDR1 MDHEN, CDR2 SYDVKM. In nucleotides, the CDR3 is TGTGCCGGGGGAGGTGGGATGCAGGAGCAGTACTTC. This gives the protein CAGGGGMQEQYF.

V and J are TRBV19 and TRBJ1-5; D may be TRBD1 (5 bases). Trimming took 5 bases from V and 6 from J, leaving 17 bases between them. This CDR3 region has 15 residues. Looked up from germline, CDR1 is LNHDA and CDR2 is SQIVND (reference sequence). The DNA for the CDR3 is TGTGCCAGTAGTCTAGGGGACTTCGGGACTCAGCCCCAGCATTTT. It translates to CASSLGDFGTQPQHF.

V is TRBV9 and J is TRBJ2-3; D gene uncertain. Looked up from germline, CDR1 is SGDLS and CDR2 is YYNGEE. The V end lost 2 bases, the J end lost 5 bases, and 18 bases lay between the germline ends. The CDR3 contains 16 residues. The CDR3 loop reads CASSVPTGYLEDTQYF. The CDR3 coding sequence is TGTGCCAGCAGCGTCCCGACCGGGTATTTAGAAGATACGCAGTATTTT.

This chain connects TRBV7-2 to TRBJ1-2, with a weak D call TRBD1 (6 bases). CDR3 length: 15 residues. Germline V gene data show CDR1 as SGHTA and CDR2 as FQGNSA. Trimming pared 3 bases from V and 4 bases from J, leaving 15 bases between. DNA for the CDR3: TGTGCCAGCAGCTTCCAGAGCACAGGGAGCTATGGCTACACCTTC. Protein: CASSFQSTGSYGYTF.

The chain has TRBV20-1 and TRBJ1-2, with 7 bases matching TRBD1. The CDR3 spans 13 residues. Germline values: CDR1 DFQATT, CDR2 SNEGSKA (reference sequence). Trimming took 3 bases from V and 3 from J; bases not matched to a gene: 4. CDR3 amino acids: CSASVGTDYGYTF. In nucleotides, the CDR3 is TGCAGTGCTAGTGTCGGGACAGACTATGGCTACACCTTC.

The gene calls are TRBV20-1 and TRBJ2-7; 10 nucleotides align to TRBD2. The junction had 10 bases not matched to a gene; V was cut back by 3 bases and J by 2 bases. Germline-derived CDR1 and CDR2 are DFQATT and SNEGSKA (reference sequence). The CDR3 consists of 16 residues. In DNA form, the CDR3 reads TGCAGTGCTAGTGGTCTAGCGGGAGTCGCGGCCTACGAGCAGTACTTC. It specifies CSASGLAGVAAYEQYF.

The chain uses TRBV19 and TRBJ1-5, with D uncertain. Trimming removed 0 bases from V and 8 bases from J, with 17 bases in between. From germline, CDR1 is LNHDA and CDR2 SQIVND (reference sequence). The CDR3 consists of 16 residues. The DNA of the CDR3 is TGTGCCAGTAGTATAGATTATGCGGAACCCACGGAGCCCCAGCATTTT. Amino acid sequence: CASSIDYAEPTEPQHF.